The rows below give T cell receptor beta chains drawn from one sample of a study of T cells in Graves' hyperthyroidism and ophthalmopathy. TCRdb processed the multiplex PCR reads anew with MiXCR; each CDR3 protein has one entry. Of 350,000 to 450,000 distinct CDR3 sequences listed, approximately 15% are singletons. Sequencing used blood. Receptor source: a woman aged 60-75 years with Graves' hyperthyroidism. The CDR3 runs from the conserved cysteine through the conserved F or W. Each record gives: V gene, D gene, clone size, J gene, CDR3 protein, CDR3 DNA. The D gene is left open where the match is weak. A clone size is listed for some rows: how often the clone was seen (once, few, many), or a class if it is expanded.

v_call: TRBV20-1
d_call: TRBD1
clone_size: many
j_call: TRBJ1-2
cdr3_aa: CSAILGTGDGYTF
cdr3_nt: TGCAGTGCTATTTTAGGGACAGGGGATGGCTACACCTTC

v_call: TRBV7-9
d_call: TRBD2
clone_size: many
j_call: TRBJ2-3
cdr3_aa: CASSMTSGRTDTQYF
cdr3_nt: TGTGCCAGCAGCATGACTAGCGGGAGGACAGATACGCAGTATTTT

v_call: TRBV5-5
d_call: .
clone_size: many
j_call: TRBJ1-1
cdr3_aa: CASSLGTGTEAFF
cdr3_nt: TGTGCCAGCAGCTTGGGTACGGGCACTGAAGCTTTCTTT

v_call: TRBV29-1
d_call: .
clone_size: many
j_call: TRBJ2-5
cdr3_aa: CSGRRSAEETQYF
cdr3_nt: TGCAGCGGCCGGAGGAGTGCAGAAGAGACCCAGTACTTC

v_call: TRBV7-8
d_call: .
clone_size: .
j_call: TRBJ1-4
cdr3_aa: CASSIPGRRANEKLFF
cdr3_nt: TGTGCCAGCAGCATCCCAGGGCGGAGGGCTAATGAAAAACTGTTTTTT

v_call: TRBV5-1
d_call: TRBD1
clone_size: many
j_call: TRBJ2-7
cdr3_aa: CASSRGQVWDDQYF
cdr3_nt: TGCGCCAGCAGCCGTGGACAGGTGTGGGACGATCAGTACTTC

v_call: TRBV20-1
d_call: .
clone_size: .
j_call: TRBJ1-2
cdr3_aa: CSASRYDGGYTF
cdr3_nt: TGCAGTGCTAGTCGGTATGACGGTGGCTACACCTTC

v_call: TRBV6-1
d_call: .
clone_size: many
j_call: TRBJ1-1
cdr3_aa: CASTLGTEAFF
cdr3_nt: TGTGCCAGCACATTAGGGACTGAAGCTTTCTTT

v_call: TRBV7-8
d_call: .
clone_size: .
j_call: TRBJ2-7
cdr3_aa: CASSRNSYEQYF
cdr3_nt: TGTGCCAGCAGCCGTAACTCCTACGAGCAGTACTTC

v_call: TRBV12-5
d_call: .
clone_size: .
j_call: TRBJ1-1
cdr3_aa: CASGFGIQTEAFF
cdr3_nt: TGTGCTAGTGGTTTTGGGATTCAGACTGAAGCTTTCTTT

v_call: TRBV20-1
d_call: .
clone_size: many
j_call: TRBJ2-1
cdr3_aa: CSATSVDHSYNEQFF
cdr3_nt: TGCAGTGCTACATCTGTCGACCATTCCTACAATGAGCAGTTCTTC